This T cell receptor beta chain was profiled in a study of read filtering for tumor transcriptome and immune sequencing. Across the whole study: Whole-transcriptome libraries were prepared after DNase treatment. Findings of the study overall: In IR-seq, single-read clonotypes were roughly 80% of clonotypes but around 3.4% of reads. The sorted CD138-negative fraction was a mixed bone marrow immune population, not purified T cells. Without single-read clonotypes, shared clonotype proportions correlated more between IR-seq and RNA-seq.

This clonotype was observed at least ten times. No antigen is known for it. The library was built from 400 ng RNA with molecular barcoded adaptors for alpha/delta and beta/gamma chains. TCRdb reprocessed the reads via MiXCR and lists one record per CDR3 protein. The sample contains more than 70,000 distinct CDR3 sequences, roughly 21% of which appear only once. Per the germline V gene, CDR1 is MNHEY and CDR2 is SMNVEV (reference sequence). V was pared by 3 bases and J by 4 bases, with 10 bases between. This CDR3 has 13 amino acids. The material sequenced was a population of CD138-negative cells sorted from bone marrow. The receptor was derived from a donor at least 40 years old with multiple myeloma. The V call is TRBV27, the J call TRBJ2-7, with no clear D. Written as DNA, the CDR3 is TGTGCCAGCAGTTTTCTCCCTACATACGAGCAGTACTTC. It translates to CASSFLPTYEQYF.